Listed below are T cell receptor beta chains from one sample, sequenced in a study of cytomegalovirus exposure and HLA in healthy donors. Sequenced by immunoSEQ multiplex PCR; TCRdb stores in-frame clones only, minus some. Of 150,000 to 200,000 clones in the sample, roughly 84% were seen once. Material for sequencing was PBMCs. These receptors came from a man aged 25 to 40 in good health and CMV-seropositive. Both conserved end residues are part of each CDR3. D genes are given only for firm matches. Expanded clones get a size class; other rows say once, few or many, or leave the size out.

v_gene: TRBV5-1
d_gene: TRBD2
abundance: -
j_gene: TRBJ2-1
CDR3aa: CASSLVPSGGDLFISSYNEQFF
CDR3nt: TGCGCCAGCAGCTTGGTTCCTAGCGGGGGCGATTTATTTATAAGCTCCTACAATGAGCAGTTCTTC

v_gene: TRBV12-5
d_gene: -
abundance: -
j_gene: TRBJ1-1
CDR3aa: CASGLGQMNTEAFF
CDR3nt: TGTGCTAGTGGTTTAGGACAGATGAACACTGAAGCTTTCTTT

v_gene: TRBV6-5
d_gene: -
abundance: -
j_gene: TRBJ2-7
CDR3aa: CASRPPGVSYEQYF
CDR3nt: TGTGCCAGCAGGCCCCCCGGGGTGAGCTACGAGCAGTACTTC

v_gene: TRBV6-1
d_gene: TRBD1
abundance: -
j_gene: TRBJ1-5
CDR3aa: CASMGDRAINQPQHF
CDR3nt: TGTGCCAGCATGGGGGACAGGGCTATCAACCAGCCCCAGCATTTT

v_gene: TRBV5-1
d_gene: TRBD2
abundance: once
j_gene: TRBJ2-1
CDR3aa: CASSGGLAGSSYNEQFF
CDR3nt: TGCGCCAGCAGCGGGGGACTAGCGGGGAGCTCCTACAATGAGCAGTTCTTC

v_gene: TRBV2
d_gene: -
abundance: few
j_gene: TRBJ1-2
CDR3aa: CASSHMTDYTF
CDR3nt: TGTGCCAGCAGTCATATGACAGACTACACCTTC

v_gene: TRBV30
d_gene: -
abundance: -
j_gene: TRBJ1-4
CDR3aa: CAWSVAGIWQKLFF
CDR3nt: TGTGCCTGGAGTGTAGCGGGGATTTGGCAAAAACTGTTTTTT

v_gene: TRBV28
d_gene: TRBD1
abundance: -
j_gene: TRBJ1-4
CDR3aa: CASSQTGGGEKLFF
CDR3nt: TGTGCCAGCAGCCAAACAGGGGGCGGTGAAAAACTGTTTTTT

v_gene: TRBV6-5
d_gene: -
abundance: few
j_gene: TRBJ1-2
CDR3aa: CASSVRASGGYTF
CDR3nt: TGTGCCAGCAGTGTCCGGGCCTCGGGAGGCTACACCTTC

v_gene: TRBV20-1
d_gene: -
abundance: -
j_gene: TRBJ1-4
CDR3aa: CSAPLGEKLFF
CDR3nt: TGCAGTGCCCCACTTGGTGAAAAACTGTTTTTT

v_gene: TRBV4-3
d_gene: -
abundance: -
j_gene: TRBJ2-2
CDR3aa: CASSQDRRAGELFF
CDR3nt: TGCGCCAGCAGCCAAGACCGGAGGGCCGGGGAGCTGTTTTTT